Presented here are 21 T cell receptor beta chains from one specimen sequenced in a study of cytomegalovirus exposure and HLA in healthy donors. Measured with immunoSEQ multiplex PCR; TCRdb has only the in-frame clones, and not every one. The repertoire holds tens of thousands of clones, with around nine tenths as singletons. The source material was PBMCs. The receptors shown here come from a man between 18 and 35 years old in good health and CMV-seronegative.

This sequence joins TRBV27 and TRBJ2-7; 9 nucleotides align to TRBD1. CDR3 size: 16 residues. CDR1 and CDR2 from the germline V gene are MNHEY and SMNVEV (reference sequence). V lost 6 bases to trimming and J lost 3 bases; unmatched junction nucleotides: 12. The CDR3, as DNA: TGTGCCAGCAGCCCTGACCCTGACAGGGGGGTCTACGAGCAGTACTTC. This translates into CASSPDPDRGVYEQYF.

This sequence joins TRBV27 and TRBJ1-1; weak D call: TRBD1 (5 bases). Between the trimmed V and J ends, which lost 5 bases and 5 bases, there was a span of 18 bases. The V gene's germline CDR1 is MNHEY and CDR2 SMNVEV (reference sequence). This CDR3 is built from 15 residues. Written as DNA, the CDR3 is TGTGCCAGCAGTCCACTCGGGGCGGGGGGAACTGAAGCTTTCTTT. It codes for CASSPLGAGGTEAFF.

The chain links TRBV7-3 to TRBJ2-3; D is unresolved. Germline V gene data show CDR1 as SGHTA and CDR2 as FQGTGA. The CDR3 is made up of 14 amino acids. The V end was cut by 0 bases, the J end by 4 bases, with 8 bases between. The CDR3 nucleotides read TGTGCCAGCAGCTTAACCCCCCGGGCAGATACGCAGTATTTT. Protein: CASSLTPRADTQYF. The complete variable domain, with remaining parts taken from reference TRBV7-3 and TRBJ2-3, reads GAGVSQTPSNKVTEKGKYVELRCDPISGHTALYWYRQSLGQGPEFLIYFQGTGAADDSGLPNDRFFAVRPEGSVSTLKIQRTERGDSAVYLCASSLTPRADTQYFGPGTRLTVL.

This clone appeared once. J is TRBJ2-3 and V is TRBV5-6; D is possibly TRBD2 (5 bases). Germline V CDR1 and CDR2: SGHDT, YYEEEE. The V end was cut by 4 bases, the J end by 5 bases, with 14 bases between. This CDR3 contains 14 residues. The CDR3 bases are TGTGCCAGCAGCCCCCTCGAGCGGAAAGATACGCAGTATTTT. Translating gives CASSPLERKDTQYF.

The chain recombines TRBV5-1 with TRBJ1-3; 11 bases fit TRBD1. With 5 bases clipped from V and 4 bases from J, the junction kept 5 bases outside the gene matches. Per germline, CDR1 SGHRS and CDR2 YFSETQ. The CDR3 spans 15 residues. The CDR3: CASRKDRGPGNTIYF. Here the CDR3 DNA reads TGCGCCAGCAGGAAGGACAGGGGGCCGGGAAACACCATATATTTT.

The chain uses TRBV5-5 and TRBJ1-2; D might be TRBD1 (5 bases). The CDR3 sequence is 15 residues long. The germline gives CDR1 SGHKS, CDR2 YYEKEE (reference sequence). The V and J ends lost 6 bases and 4 bases respectively, with 19 bases between them. The CDR3 nucleotides are TGTGCCAGCAAAACCGGGGGAGCCGGCTCCTATGGCTACACCTTC. This translates into CASKTGGAGSYGYTF.

This clone was observed a single time. The gene calls are TRBV5-4 and TRBJ2-7, with TRBD2 matching 8 bases. There are 14 residues in the CDR3. J gave up 0 bases and V 2 bases, and 1 base lay outside the gene matches. Germline CDR1 SGHNT, CDR2 YYREEE (reference sequence). The DNA for the CDR3 is TGTGCCAGCAGCTTAGGGACTAGCTCCTACGAGCAGTACTTC. The encoded protein is CASSLGTSSYEQYF.

Only one count was recorded for this clone. The chain links TRBV14 to TRBJ1-2; D remains unclear. Trimming pared 0 bases from V and 4 bases from J, leaving 18 bases between. The CDR3 loop spans 17 amino acids. The germline V gene encodes CDR1 SGHDN and CDR2 FVKESK. CDR3 amino acids: CASSQDLQKTKSYGYTF. Written as DNA, the CDR3 is TGTGCCAGCAGCCAAGATTTGCAGAAGACAAAGAGCTATGGCTACACCTTC.

The J gene is TRBJ2-7, the V gene TRBV9; 9 positions agree with TRBD2. V was clipped by 4 bases and J by 0 bases; unmatched bases: 8. Germline V lookup: CDR1 SGDLS, CDR2 YYNGEE. The CDR3 runs 16 residues. The CDR3 region has the DNA TGTGCCAGCAGCTCCCAGGGCGGGAGGGCCTCCTACGAGCAGTACTTC. It is translated as CASSSQGGRASYEQYF.

This chain uses TRBV7-3 with TRBJ2-1; tentatively, D is TRBD2 (5 bases). V shed 4 bases and J shed 7 bases, with 11 bases lying between them. This CDR3 has 13 residues. Germline CDR1 reads SGHTA; CDR2 reads FQGTGA. Here the CDR3 DNA reads TGTGCCAGCAGCTCAGGACTGCCGAATGAGCAGTTCTTC. The encoded protein is CASSSGLPNEQFF.

The chain recombines TRBV4-2 with TRBJ2-3, with a possible D match to TRBD1 (6 bases). Germline V gives CDR1 LGHNA, CDR2 YNFKEQ. Trimming took off 1 base at V and 0 bases at J, with 11 bases between the two ends. This CDR3 is 16 amino acids long. In DNA, the CDR3 is TGTGCCAGCAGCCAAGTCGGGACAACCAGCACAGATACGCAGTATTTT. Its translation is CASSQVGTTSTDTQYF.

CDR3 sequence: CSGKESGSTMDTQYF. The CDR3 region has the DNA TGCAGCGGTAAGGAGAGCGGGAGTACTATGGATACGCAGTATTTT. The V and J genes are TRBV29-1 and TRBJ2-3; 8 bases fit TRBD2. After removal of 7 bases from V and 6 bases from J, the junction contained 15 bases not matched to a gene. The CDR3 contains 15 residues. Germline-derived CDR1 and CDR2 are SQVTM and ANQGSEA.

The chain couples TRBV10-3 to TRBJ1-1; a possible D gene is TRBD1 (6 bases). Germline lookup yields CDR1 ENHRY and CDR2 SYGVKD. V shed 6 bases and J shed 0 bases, with 11 bases lying between them. This CDR3 has 14 residues. The CDR3 bases are TGTGCCATCAGCCGGACAGCGATGAACACTGAAGCTTTCTTT. This sequence encodes CAISRTAMNTEAFF.

This chain connects TRBV10-3 to TRBJ2-3; D is possibly TRBD2 (5 bases). Germline V gives CDR1 ENHRY, CDR2 SYGVKD. This CDR3 spans 14 amino acids. Deletions cut 11 bases from V and 1 base from J, with 16 bases between. CDR3 bases: TGTGCCTCAAACGGGAACACAGGCACAGATACGCAGTATTTT. Amino acid sequence: CASNGNTGTDTQYF.

The genes are TRBV7-2 and TRBJ1-2; 9 bases map to TRBD1. V shed 4 bases and J 7 bases; nucleotides not matched to a gene: 4. Germline V gene sequence: CDR1 SGHTA, CDR2 FQGNSA. The CDR3 consists of 13 residues. Here the CDR3 reads CASSYGQGFGYTF. The CDR3 coding sequence is TGTGCCAGCAGCTACGGACAGGGGTTTGGCTACACCTTC.

The J gene is TRBJ1-1, the V gene TRBV28; D unclear. Trimming cost V 2 bases and J 0 bases, with 7 bases left between them. Germline-derived CDR1 and CDR2 are MDHEN and SYDVKM. This CDR3 is 14 amino acids long. The CDR3 loop reads CASSLPVMNTEAFF. The DNA of the CDR3 is TGTGCCAGCAGTTTACCAGTGATGAACACTGAAGCTTTCTTT.

The chain carries TRBV27 and TRBJ2-7; tentatively, D is TRBD2 (5 bases). The V gene lost 1 base and the J gene lost 2 bases, with 15 bases spanning the gap. The CDR3 extends over 16 amino acids. In germline, CDR1 is MNHEY, CDR2 SMNVEV (reference sequence). The CDR3 bases are TGTGCCAGCAGTTTATATCTTCCTGGGAGCGCCTACGAGCAGTACTTC. This gives the protein CASSLYLPGSAYEQYF.

The chain couples TRBV4-1 to TRBJ1-1; TRBD1 agrees at 9 bases. Germline CDR1 and CDR2: MGHRA and YSYEKL. The CDR3 has 17 residues. J lost 0 bases, V lost 1 base, and 6 bases had no gene match. The CDR3 spells CASSQGTGVFMNTEAFF. The CDR3 DNA reads TGCGCCAGCAGCCAAGGGACAGGGGTATTCATGAACACTGAAGCTTTCTTT.

This rearrangement joins TRBV5-1 to TRBJ2-7, with TRBD2 matching over 9 bases. V gave up 5 bases and J gave up 0 bases; unmatched junction bases: 6. The CDR3 spans 15 residues. Germline V gives CDR1 SGHRS, CDR2 YFSETQ. The CDR3 region is CASRGVSGGSYEQYF. The CDR3 DNA reads TGCGCCAGCAGGGGGGTTAGCGGGGGCTCCTACGAGCAGTACTTC.

The rearrangement joins TRBV28 to TRBJ2-7; 7 bases map to TRBD1. Trimming removed 3 bases from V and 0 bases from J; junction bases left unmatched: 5. The length of the CDR3 is 15 residues. The germline V gene encodes CDR1 MDHEN and CDR2 SYDVKM. The CDR3 DNA sequence: TGTGCCAGCAGTTTGCCGGGACAGTCCTCCTACGAGCAGTACTTC. Its translation is CASSLPGQSSYEQYF.

The chain couples TRBV10-1 to TRBJ2-5; TRBD1 matches at 7 bases. The CDR3 totals 15 residues. The J segment lost 5 bases and the V segment lost 4 bases, leaving 10 bases of the junction unmatched. The germline CDR1 and CDR2 sequences are WNHNN and SYGVQD (reference sequence). CDR3 coding DNA: TGCGCCAGCAGTGCGACAGGGAGTGCTGAGGAGACCCAGTACTTC. Residues: CASSATGSAEETQYF.